The 27 T cell receptor beta chains presented below share a single source sample, sequenced in a study of blood T cells in healthy people across ages. PCR was performed a second time for about 7 to 11 cycles using a sample-barcoded 5' primer and a J-beta primer mix. TCRdb independently ran MiXCR on the 5' RACE reads; one entry per CDR3 protein. The sample has 800,000 to 950,000 distinct CDR3 sequences; roughly 43% are singletons. Sample: blood. The receptors were gathered from a man aged 30-40 years in good health.

Concerning this clonotype: The junction departs from the called germline gene at one end, perhaps through a read error. The chain combines TRBV7-2 with TRBJ1-5; D gene ambiguous. The length of the CDR3 is 15 residues. Per the germline V gene, CDR1 is SGHTA and CDR2 is FQGNSA. CDR3 bases: TGTGCCAGCAGCTTAGCGCTGTCGGCCAATCAACCCCAGCATTTT. It translates to CASSLALSANQPQHF.

The chain links TRBV4-1 to TRBJ2-2; no clear D gene. V lost 6 bases, J lost 1 base, and 9 bases lay in between. The CDR3 is made up of 14 amino acids. Germline V lookup: CDR1 MGHRA, CDR2 YSYEKL. In DNA, the CDR3 is TGCGCCAGCAGTTCGTGGGAGAACACCGGGGAGCTGTTTTTT. Its translation is CASSSWENTGELFF.

CDR3 protein: CSVEADVGRAKFGEQFF. In DNA, the CDR3 is TGCAGCGTTGAAGCTGACGTTGGCAGGGCGAAATTCGGGGAGCAGTTCTTC. The rearrangement links TRBV29-1 to TRBJ2-1, with TRBD1 as a possible D gene (5 bases). The CDR3 contains 17 residues. Germline V gene lookup returns CDR1 SQVTM and CDR2 ANQGSEA. With 1 base removed from V and 10 bases from J, the gap between germline ends came to 26 bases.

This clonotype was counted between two and nine times. The gene calls are TRBV5-8 and TRBJ2-5; D unresolved. Trimming left V 4 bases short and J 1 base short, with 11 bases between. CDR3 length equals 14 residues. The germline CDR1 and CDR2 sequences are SGHTS and YDEGEE. The CDR3 region is CASSRRGLQETQYF. CDR3 DNA: TGTGCCAGCAGCCGGCGTGGGCTCCAAGAGACCCAGTACTTC.

In regard to this clonotype: With a much larger clone just one base away, this may be a read error. The chain uses TRBV5-1 and TRBJ2-7; D is possibly TRBD1 (6 bases). Germline V gives CDR1 SGHRS, CDR2 YFSETQ. This CDR3 has 15 amino acids. Trimming took 5 bases from V and 7 from J, leaving 22 bases between them. The CDR3 DNA reads as TGCGCCAGCAGTTCGACTGGGACACTGTACAATGAGCAGTACTTC. Its protein is CASSSTGTLYNEQYF.

There are many counts of this clonotype. Written as DNA, the CDR3 is TGTGCCAGCAGCCCTGAGCAGTTCTTC. This codes for CASSPEQFF. This chain uses TRBV9 with TRBJ2-1, with D uncertain. The CDR3 has 9 amino acids. V was pared by 4 bases and J by 9 bases, with 2 bases between. Germline lookup yields CDR1 SGDLS and CDR2 YYNGEE.

The J gene is TRBJ2-3, the V gene TRBV6-5; D remains ambiguous. Trimming cost V 5 bases and J 1 base, with 13 bases left between them. There are 15 residues in the CDR3. Germline V gene lookup returns CDR1 MNHEY and CDR2 SVGAGI. In nucleotides, the CDR3 is TGTGCCAGCAGTCGGAACAGAGCCCGCACAGATACGCAGTATTTT. Translated: CASSRNRARTDTQYF.

This sequence joins TRBV5-1 and TRBJ2-3, with 9 bases fitting TRBD2. Germline CDR1 and CDR2: SGHRS and YFSETQ. The junction had 8 bases not matched to a gene; V was cut back by 6 bases and J by 3 bases. This CDR3 contains 15 residues. The CDR3 DNA sequence: TGCGCCAGCACTGTTCCTAGCGGGAATACAGATACGCAGTATTTT. The encoded protein is CASTVPSGNTDTQYF.

This clonotype appeared a few times. This chain links TRBV6-2 or TRBV6-3 with TRBJ2-5, with 7 positions matching TRBD1. The germline gives CDR1 MNHEY, CDR2 SVGEGT. The CDR3 totals 14 residues. V was clipped by 6 bases and J by 5 bases; unmatched bases: 9. The CDR3 DNA reads TGTGCCAGCAGCAAAAGACAGGGAATTGAGACCCAGTACTTC. Translation: CASSKRQGIETQYF.

This chain uses TRBV20-1 with TRBJ1-2, with D uncertain. Germline CDR1 DFQATT, CDR2 SNEGSKA (reference sequence). This CDR3 contains 13 residues. V was clipped by 1 base and J by 2 bases, with 8 bases between them. The CDR3 reads CSARVAGNYGYTF. In DNA, the CDR3 is TGCAGTGCTAGAGTGGCAGGAAACTATGGCTACACCTTC.

The chain combines TRBV20-1 with TRBJ1-4, with 7 nucleotides matching TRBD1. Germline V gene lookup returns CDR1 DFQATT and CDR2 SNEGSKA (reference sequence). Germline trimming cut 0 bases from V and 5 bases from J; bases unmatched to any gene: 6. This CDR3 has 15 residues. CDR3 residues: CSARDPTGRNEKLFF. CDR3 in DNA: TGCAGTGCTAGAGACCCGACAGGGAGGAATGAAAAACTGTTTTTT.

The chain employs TRBV4-1 and TRBJ2-5; D remains unclear. CDR3 length: 15 residues. The germline V and J ends were trimmed by 0 bases and 11 bases, with 19 bases remaining between them. Germline V gives CDR1 MGHRA, CDR2 YSYEKL. The CDR3 DNA follows: TGCGCCAGCAGCCAAGATACTGGGATTTCCTACAAGCAGTACTTC. Amino acid sequence: CASSQDTGISYKQYF.

The chain combines TRBV4-3 with TRBJ2-1; TRBD2 agrees at 10 bases. V dropped 2 bases and J dropped 7; count of bases not matched to a gene: 11. This CDR3 contains 17 residues. From germline, CDR1 is LGHNA and CDR2 YSLEER. CDR3 sequence: CASSQTWTSGVSNEQFF. CDR3 nucleotide sequence: TGCGCCAGCAGCCAAACCTGGACTAGCGGTGTAAGTAATGAGCAGTTCTTC.

The gene calls are TRBV3-1 and TRBJ1-6; TRBD1 agrees at 7 bases. This CDR3 is 14 amino acids long. Germline CDR1 LGHDT, CDR2 YNNKEL (reference sequence). V lost 4 bases, J lost 8 bases, and 5 bases stayed unmatched. DNA for the CDR3: TGTGCCAGCAGCCCAACGGGACAGTATTCACCCCTCCACTTT. It translates to CASSPTGQYSPLHF. Combining the CDR3 with reference TRBV3-1 and TRBJ1-6 gives the whole variable domain DTAVSQTPKYLVTQMGNDKSIKCEQNLGHDTMYWYKQDSKKFLKIMFSYNNKELIINETVPNRFSPKSPDKAHLNLHINSLELGDSAVYFCASSPTGQYSPLHFGNGTRLTVT.

The genes are TRBV25-1 and TRBJ1-1, with D maybe TRBD1 (5 bases). This CDR3 is 14 amino acids long. V dropped 7 bases and J dropped 1 base, with 13 bases sitting between them. Germline V gene lookup returns CDR1 MGHDK and CDR2 SYGVNS. The CDR3: CASTKGRGNTEAFF. The CDR3 DNA sequence: TGTGCCAGCACAAAGGGGAGGGGGAACACTGAAGCTTTCTTT.

J is TRBJ2-5 and V is TRBV2; 7 bases are shared with TRBD2. Germline CDR1 is SNHLY and CDR2 is FYNNEI. This CDR3 contains 15 residues. V lost 6 bases to trimming and J lost 4 bases; unmatched junction nucleotides: 11. CDR3 loop: CASSIQASGGETQYF. Here the CDR3 DNA reads TGTGCCAGCAGCATTCAGGCTAGCGGAGGAGAGACCCAGTACTTC.

This clonotype turned up a few times. The chain employs TRBV7-2 and TRBJ2-3; D may be TRBD2 (7 bases). Deletions cut 1 base from V and 3 bases from J, with 14 bases between. Germline V gives CDR1 SGHTA, CDR2 FQGNSA. CDR3 length: 16 residues. CDR3 region: CASSLVGGASTDTQYF. In DNA, the CDR3 is TGTGCCAGCAGCTTAGTAGGGGGGGCCTCTACAGATACGCAGTATTTT.

This clonotype was seen only a few times. The chain couples TRBV12-3 or TRBV12-4 to TRBJ1-5, with a tentative D call TRBD1 (6 bases). V was shortened by 5 bases and J by 1 base, with 9 bases between the two germline ends. This CDR3 contains 14 residues. The CDR3 DNA is TGTGCCAGCAGTGGCGGGGGCAGCAATCAGCCCCAGCATTTT. It translates to CASSGGGSNQPQHF.

The chain couples TRBV24-1 to TRBJ2-1; weak D call: TRBD1 (6 bases). V gave up 0 bases and J gave up 2 bases, with 10 bases separating them. In germline, CDR1 is KGHDR, CDR2 SFDVKD. This CDR3 is 16 amino acids long. Here the CDR3 DNA reads TGTGCCACCAGTGATTTGTTGGGGGCCCCCTACAATGAGCAGTTCTTC. It encodes CATSDLLGAPYNEQFF.

The V and J genes are TRBV9 and TRBJ1-6, with a weak D call TRBD1 (5 bases). V was clipped by 10 bases and J by 10 bases, with 15 bases between them. The CDR3 covers 12 residues. The germline CDR1 and CDR2 sequences are SGDLS and YYNGEE. CDR3: CAPGGCESPLHF. Here the CDR3 DNA reads TGTGCCCCCGGGGGTTGCGAATCACCCCTCCACTTT.

This chain connects TRBV20-1 to TRBJ2-1; 7 bases line up with TRBD1. The V and J ends lost 3 bases and 8 bases, in that order; junction bases with no gene match: 10. The germline V gene has CDR1 DFQATT and CDR2 SNEGSKA (reference sequence). CDR3 size: 14 residues. The CDR3 here is CSAREIQGYDEQFF. The CDR3 region has the DNA TGCAGTGCTAGGGAGATACAGGGGTATGATGAGCAGTTCTTC.

This chain links TRBV20-1 with TRBJ2-3; 8 bases are shared with TRBD1. Trimming cost V 3 bases and J 0 bases; bases outside gene matches: 2. This CDR3 is 14 amino acids long. CDR1 and CDR2 (germline): DFQATT, SNEGSKA (reference sequence). In DNA, the CDR3 is TGCAGTGCTAGGGACAGGGTTAGCACAGATACGCAGTATTTT. Its translation is CSARDRVSTDTQYF.

J is TRBJ1-4 and V is TRBV10-3; D call uncertain. The CDR3 sequence is 13 residues long. Germline V CDR1 and CDR2: ENHRY, SYGVKD. Trimming took off 7 bases at V and 4 bases at J, with 10 bases between the two ends. The CDR3 is CAIKPQVNEKLFF. Here the CDR3 DNA reads TGTGCCATCAAACCCCAAGTTAATGAAAAACTGTTTTTT.

V and J are TRBV12-3 or TRBV12-4 and TRBJ2-3, with D possibly matching TRBD1 (5 bases). V lost 3 bases and J lost 3, with 16 bases in between. There are 16 residues in the CDR3. The CDR3 DNA sequence: TGTGCCAGCAGTTTTTTGGGGCCTCTCAGAACAGATACGCAGTATTTT. Translation: CASSFLGPLRTDTQYF.

The chain is built from TRBV6-5 and TRBJ2-4; 8 nucleotides align to TRBD2. The J call may not be correct, given that the DNA end is closer to TRBJ2-7. CDR3 length equals 15 residues. In germline, CDR1 is MNHEY, CDR2 SVGAGI. The CDR3 loop reads CASSYSLGLDYEQYF. For the CDR3, the DNA is TGTGCCAGCAGTTACTCCCTGGGACTAGATTACGAGCAGTACTTC.

Regarding this clonotype: A read error may be the cause here, since a much bigger clone is one base away. The rearrangement uses TRBV12-5 and TRBJ2-3, with D tentatively TRBD2 (6 bases). Germline V gene lookup returns CDR1 LGHNT and CDR2 FRNRAP. V gave up 5 bases and J gave up 5 bases, with 11 bases separating them. This CDR3 spans 13 amino acids. The CDR3 nucleotides read TGTGCTAGTGGTGTGGGACTCGAAGATACGCAGTATTTT. This codes for CASGVGLEDTQYF.

The V and J genes are TRBV6-6 and TRBJ2-5, with D possibly being TRBD1 (6 bases). V shed 8 bases and J shed 1 base, with 11 bases lying between them. Germline CDR1 reads MNHNY; CDR2 reads SVGAGI (reference sequence). This CDR3 has 13 residues. In DNA, the CDR3 is TGTGCCAGCGAATCGGACAGCCAAGAGACCCAGTACTTC. Protein: CASESDSQETQYF.